The rows below give T cell receptor beta chains drawn from one sample of a study of T and B cells in COVID-19 patients. One entry per CDR3 protein, called by TCRdb with MiXCR from the multiplex PCR reads. The profile shows 20,000 to 25,000 distinct CDR3 sequences, about 30% of them singletons. Sequenced sample: blood. Receptor source: a human donor who had recovered from COVID-19. The CDR3 runs from the conserved cysteine through the conserved F or W. The order of the fields is V gene, D gene, clone size, J gene, CDR3 protein, CDR3 DNA. The D gene is left open where the match is weak. Clone size is stated in some rows and not others, as once, few, many or a class when expanded.

v_gene: TRBV19; d_gene: TRBD1; abundance: medium-sized; j_gene: TRBJ1-6; CDR3aa: CASTPGQRNSPLHF; CDR3nt: TGTGCCAGTACGCCGGGACAGCGTAATTCACCCCTCCACTTT
v_gene: TRBV5-4; d_gene: TRBD1; abundance: medium-sized; j_gene: TRBJ2-6; CDR3aa: CASPDRGHSGANVLTF; CDR3nt: TGTGCCAGCCCGGACAGGGGACACTCTGGGGCCAACGTCCTGACTTTC
v_gene: TRBV19; d_gene: -; abundance: -; j_gene: TRBJ2-5; CDR3aa: CASSLVWGRGETQYF; CDR3nt: TGTGCCAGCAGCTTAGTGTGGGGGCGCGGGGAGACCCAGTACTTC
v_gene: TRBV28; d_gene: TRBD2; abundance: once; j_gene: TRBJ2-5; CDR3aa: CASSLGTSGGRVETQYF; CDR3nt: TGTGCCAGCAGTCTAGGGACTAGCGGTGGGAGGGTTGAAACCCAGTACTTC
v_gene: TRBV18; d_gene: -; abundance: many; j_gene: TRBJ2-3; CDR3aa: CASSPGTGVADTQYF; CDR3nt: TGTGCCAGCTCACCAGGGACGGGGGTGGCGGATACGCAGTATTTT
v_gene: TRBV20-1; d_gene: -; abundance: once; j_gene: TRBJ1-5; CDR3aa: CSARRTANSNQPQHF; CDR3nt: TGCAGTGCCCGAAGGACAGCAAATAGCAATCAGCCCCAGCATTTT
v_gene: TRBV5-1; d_gene: -; abundance: few; j_gene: TRBJ2-7; CDR3aa: CASSLAPGLEQYF; CDR3nt: TGCGCCAGCAGCTTGGCGCCTGGGCTGGAGCAGTACTTC
v_gene: TRBV11-3; d_gene: -; abundance: -; j_gene: TRBJ2-5; CDR3aa: CASSPEWETQYF; CDR3nt: TGTGCCAGCAGCCCAGAGTGGGAGACCCAGTACTTC
v_gene: TRBV5-1; d_gene: -; abundance: few; j_gene: TRBJ2-6; CDR3aa: CASSLSISGANVLTF; CDR3nt: TGCGCCAGCAGCCTTTCAATCTCTGGGGCCAACGTCCTGACTTTC
v_gene: TRBV12-3/TRBV12-4; d_gene: TRBD1; abundance: medium-sized; j_gene: TRBJ2-3; CDR3aa: CASSQDRGGTDTQYF; CDR3nt: TGTGCCAGCAGTCAAGACAGGGGGGGAACAGATACGCAGTATTTT
v_gene: TRBV11-2; d_gene: -; abundance: -; j_gene: TRBJ2-1; CDR3aa: CASSLVSQNEQFF; CDR3nt: TGTGCCAGCAGCTTAGTTAGCCAAAATGAGCAGTTCTTC
v_gene: TRBV6-5; d_gene: -; abundance: -; j_gene: TRBJ1-5; CDR3aa: CASSPRVWQPQHF; CDR3nt: TGTGCCAGCAGTCCGAGGGTTTGGCAGCCCCAGCATTTT
v_gene: TRBV6-5; d_gene: TRBD2; abundance: -; j_gene: TRBJ2-3; CDR3aa: CASSDTGTTFTDTQYF; CDR3nt: TGTGCCAGCAGCGACACCGGGACTACCTTCACAGATACGCAGTATTTT
v_gene: TRBV11-3; d_gene: -; abundance: medium-sized; j_gene: TRBJ2-1; CDR3aa: CASSLVQGQEQFF; CDR3nt: TGTGCCAGCAGCTTAGTTCAGGGGCAGGAGCAGTTCTTC
v_gene: TRBV27; d_gene: TRBD1; abundance: -; j_gene: TRBJ2-7; CDR3aa: CASSLKASGGTYEQYF; CDR3nt: TGTGCCAGCAGTTTAAAGGCCTCAGGGGGAACCTACGAGCAGTACTTC
v_gene: TRBV12-3/TRBV12-4; d_gene: TRBD1; abundance: -; j_gene: TRBJ1-5; CDR3aa: CASSRGGGRGQPQHF; CDR3nt: TGTGCCAGCAGCCGGGGGGGGGGCAGGGGGCAGCCCCAGCATTTT
v_gene: TRBV7-9; d_gene: TRBD1; abundance: few; j_gene: TRBJ2-7; CDR3aa: CASSRTGDEQYF; CDR3nt: TGTGCCAGCAGCCGAACAGGGGACGAGCAGTACTTC
v_gene: TRBV6-5; d_gene: -; abundance: medium-sized; j_gene: TRBJ2-2; CDR3aa: CASSLTGTGELFF; CDR3nt: TGTGCCAGCAGCCTCACAGGGACCGGGGAGCTGTTTTTT
v_gene: TRBV6-5; d_gene: -; abundance: -; j_gene: TRBJ2-7; CDR3aa: CASQSAGGEQYF; CDR3nt: TGTGCCAGCCAGTCAGCTGGCGGCGAGCAGTACTTC
v_gene: TRBV11-3; d_gene: -; abundance: few; j_gene: TRBJ1-1; CDR3aa: CASSLQGGGTEAFF; CDR3nt: TGTGCCAGCAGCTTACAGGGAGGAGGGACTGAAGCTTTCTTT
v_gene: TRBV27; d_gene: -; abundance: medium-sized; j_gene: TRBJ2-7; CDR3aa: CASSLIFGYEQYF; CDR3nt: TGTGCCAGCAGTTTGATATTCGGCTACGAGCAGTACTTC
v_gene: TRBV18; d_gene: -; abundance: -; j_gene: TRBJ1-2; CDR3aa: CASSPDKNYGYTF; CDR3nt: TGTGCCAGCTCCCCGGACAAAAACTATGGCTACACCTTC
v_gene: TRBV6-1; d_gene: -; abundance: many; j_gene: TRBJ2-7; CDR3aa: CASSGADISSYEQYF; CDR3nt: TGTGCCAGCAGTGGAGCGGATATAAGCTCCTACGAGCAGTACTTC
v_gene: TRBV30; d_gene: -; abundance: -; j_gene: TRBJ1-1; CDR3aa: CAWRRWTSEAFF; CDR3nt: TGTGCCTGGAGAAGATGGACGAGTGAAGCTTTCTTT
v_gene: TRBV10-3; d_gene: -; abundance: many; j_gene: TRBJ2-7; CDR3aa: CAISDLDSPYEQYF; CDR3nt: TGTGCCATCAGTGACCTTGACAGCCCCTACGAGCAGTACTTC
v_gene: TRBV7-2; d_gene: TRBD2; abundance: -; j_gene: TRBJ2-1; CDR3aa: CASSFTLSLLAGGRHEQFF; CDR3nt: TGTGCCAGCAGCTTTACCCTATCCCTACTAGCGGGGGGGCGGCATGAGCAGTTCTTC
v_gene: TRBV18; d_gene: TRBD1; abundance: -; j_gene: TRBJ1-1; CDR3aa: CASSPAQGGHTEAFF; CDR3nt: TGTGCCAGCTCACCGGCGCAGGGGGGCCACACTGAAGCTTTCTTT
v_gene: TRBV19; d_gene: -; abundance: many; j_gene: TRBJ2-3; CDR3aa: CASSIGAVASTDTQYF; CDR3nt: TGTGCCAGTAGTATAGGGGCCGTTGCTAGCACAGATACGCAGTATTTT
v_gene: TRBV24-1; d_gene: -; abundance: -; j_gene: TRBJ2-1; CDR3aa: CATSGPSDRYNEQFF; CDR3nt: TGTGCCACCAGTGGCCCCTCCGACCGTTACAATGAGCAGTTCTTC
v_gene: TRBV5-6; d_gene: -; abundance: few; j_gene: TRBJ2-1; CDR3aa: CASSGRDRSYNEQFF; CDR3nt: TGTGCCAGCAGCGGGAGGGACAGGTCCTACAATGAGCAGTTCTTC
v_gene: TRBV6-5; d_gene: TRBD1; abundance: -; j_gene: TRBJ2-7; CDR3aa: CASTRGGNTYEQYF; CDR3nt: TGTGCCAGCACCCGAGGGGGCAATACCTACGAGCAGTACTTC
v_gene: TRBV29-1; d_gene: -; abundance: medium-sized; j_gene: TRBJ2-7; CDR3aa: CSVAIADSLYEQYF; CDR3nt: TGCAGCGTTGCTATAGCTGACAGCCTCTACGAGCAGTACTTC
v_gene: TRBV27; d_gene: TRBD2; abundance: -; j_gene: TRBJ2-3; CDR3aa: CASSSPAGAVGDTQYF; CDR3nt: TGTGCCAGCAGTTCTCCAGCGGGGGCCGTGGGAGATACGCAGTATTTT
v_gene: TRBV12-3/TRBV12-4; d_gene: TRBD1; abundance: -; j_gene: TRBJ1-6; CDR3aa: CASSRQGHNSPLHF; CDR3nt: TGTGCCAGCAGCCGACAGGGGCATAATTCACCCCTCCACTTT
v_gene: TRBV5-1; d_gene: -; abundance: -; j_gene: TRBJ2-3; CDR3aa: CASSPTGTVTDTQYF; CDR3nt: TGCGCCAGCAGCCCGACCGGGACGGTCACAGACACGCAGTATTTT
v_gene: TRBV12-3/TRBV12-4; d_gene: -; abundance: -; j_gene: TRBJ1-3; CDR3aa: CASSLGGSSRLF; CDR3nt: TGTGCCAGCAGTTTAGGCGGCAGCAGTCGGCTTTTT
v_gene: TRBV5-1; d_gene: TRBD1; abundance: few; j_gene: TRBJ1-5; CDR3aa: CASSSLGGRQPQHF; CDR3nt: TGTGCCAGCAGCTCTCTAGGGGGCCGTCAGCCCCAGCATTTT
v_gene: TRBV24-1; d_gene: -; abundance: few; j_gene: TRBJ2-1; CDR3aa: CATSDARLPNEQFF; CDR3nt: TGTGCCACCAGTGATGCTAGACTTCCCAATGAGCAGTTCTTC
v_gene: TRBV19; d_gene: -; abundance: medium-sized; j_gene: TRBJ2-1; CDR3aa: CASSIGGAPAEQFF; CDR3nt: TGTGCCAGTAGTATAGGGGGGGCGCCAGCTGAGCAGTTCTTC
v_gene: TRBV11-2; d_gene: -; abundance: -; j_gene: TRBJ2-3; CDR3aa: CASSLAAGTRSYTDTQYF; CDR3nt: TGTGCCAGCAGCTTAGCGGCGGGGACACGTTCCTACACAGATACGCAGTATTTT
v_gene: TRBV19; d_gene: TRBD1; abundance: -; j_gene: TRBJ1-5; CDR3aa: CASSKDRGGGQPQHF; CDR3nt: TGTGCCAGTAGTAAGGACAGGGGAGGGGGTCAGCCCCAGCATTTT
v_gene: TRBV5-1; d_gene: -; abundance: -; j_gene: TRBJ2-3; CDR3aa: CASSLGRVSTDTQYF; CDR3nt: TGCGCCAGCAGCTTGGGACGGGTCAGCACAGATACGCAGTATTTT
v_gene: TRBV7-9; d_gene: -; abundance: -; j_gene: TRBJ1-3; CDR3aa: CASSSRGGPGNTIYF; CDR3nt: TGTGCCAGCAGCTCAAGGGGTGGCCCTGGAAACACCATATATTTT
v_gene: TRBV5-1; d_gene: TRBD1; abundance: -; j_gene: TRBJ1-2; CDR3aa: CASSLTTGPAYGYTF; CDR3nt: TGCGCCAGCAGCTTGACGACAGGGCCGGCCTATGGCTACACCTTC
v_gene: TRBV20-1; d_gene: -; abundance: -; j_gene: TRBJ2-7; CDR3aa: CSARDGAPLAYEQYF; CDR3nt: TGCAGTGCTAGAGATGGGGCTCCTCTAGCTTACGAGCAGTACTTC
v_gene: TRBV5-1; d_gene: -; abundance: few; j_gene: TRBJ2-5; CDR3aa: CASSLNTALGETQYF; CDR3nt: TGCGCCAGCAGCTTAAATACAGCGCTAGGGGAGACCCAGTACTTC
v_gene: TRBV4-2; d_gene: TRBD1; abundance: -; j_gene: TRBJ2-3; CDR3aa: CASSPGQLSTDTQYF; CDR3nt: TGTGCCAGCAGCCCGGGACAGCTCAGCACAGATACGCAGTATTTT
v_gene: TRBV5-1; d_gene: -; abundance: few; j_gene: TRBJ2-3; CDR3aa: CASSSGSGSTDTQYF; CDR3nt: TGCGCCAGCAGCTCGGGCTCAGGGAGCACAGATACGCAGTATTTT
v_gene: TRBV5-8; d_gene: TRBD2; abundance: few; j_gene: TRBJ2-2; CDR3aa: CASMIAGAPNTGELFF; CDR3nt: TGTGCCAGCATGATAGCGGGGGCGCCGAACACCGGGGAGCTGTTTTTT
v_gene: TRBV7-6; d_gene: TRBD1; abundance: -; j_gene: TRBJ2-7; CDR3aa: CASSPDRDPDEQYF; CDR3nt: TGTGCCAGCAGCCCCGACAGGGACCCCGACGAGCAGTACTTC
v_gene: TRBV6-5; d_gene: -; abundance: few; j_gene: TRBJ1-2; CDR3aa: CASRVGPNYGYTF; CDR3nt: TGTGCCAGCAGGGTCGGTCCTAACTATGGCTACACCTTC